This T cell receptor beta chain was profiled in a study of cytomegalovirus exposure and HLA in healthy donors. Overall study results and limits: With DRB1 most and HLA-C fewest, TCR association rates differed between HLA loci in a later analysis.

PCR primers comprised 60 Vbeta and 13 Jbeta primers. TCRdb's copy holds only in-frame clones and misses some; the assay was immunoSEQ multiplex PCR. This table has about 140,000 clones, more than 75% appearing once. Germline CDR1 and CDR2: SNHLY and FYNNEI. The CDR3 runs to 13 residues. V was clipped by 6 bases and J by 6 bases, with 15 bases between them. Worth noting for this clone: Its target is unknown.

Sample: PBMCs. This TCR was sampled from a man aged 50 or older in good health and CMV-seronegative. The gene calls are TRBV2 and TRBJ2-7; a possible D gene is TRBD2 (5 bases). The CDR3 DNA sequence: TGTGCCAGCAGGGCAGACTATAACGGCGAGCAGTACTTC. Its translation is CASRADYNGEQYF.